These 22 T cell receptor beta chains were sequenced from one sample in a study of T cells in Graves' hyperthyroidism and ophthalmopathy. It was RNA transcripts that yielded the amplified TCR beta CDR3 regions. An initial round of RT-PCR targeting the TCR CDR3 relied on the HTBI primer set. Via MiXCR, TCRdb re-called the multiplex PCR reads, giving one row per CDR3 protein. The table has about 700,000 distinct CDR3 sequences, just under 45% seen once. The sample comprised peripheral blood or thyroid tissue (not recorded which). The source of these receptors is an adult man with Graves' disease, either hyperthyroidism or ophthalmopathy (not recorded which).

This clonotype was seen just once. The rearrangement joins TRBV10-3 to TRBJ2-7; no reliable D call. Germline V gives CDR1 ENHRY, CDR2 SYGVKD. Between the trimmed V and J ends, which lost 5 bases and 7 bases, there was a span of 12 bases. The length of the CDR3 is 12 residues. The CDR3 here is CAISRLTEEQYF. In DNA form, the CDR3 reads TGTGCCATCAGTCGACTGACGGAGGAGCAGTACTTC.

As regards this clonotype: The CDR3 end shows no conserved phenylalanine or tryptophan, and so a read error is likely. The limits of the CDR3 on the DNA are not certain, so only TCRdb's listed CDR3 is given. The rearrangement links TRBV29-1 to TRBJ1-6. The CDR3 totals 8 residues, both ends included. CDR1 SQVTM and CDR2 ANQGSEA come from the germline V gene. CDR3 sequence reads: CSVETLRS.

This chain joins TRBV15 and TRBJ1-3, with D tentatively TRBD1 (6 bases). Germline CDR1 LNHNV, CDR2 YYDKDF (reference sequence). The CDR3 loop spans 17 amino acids. The V and J ends lost 0 bases and 1 base respectively, with 13 bases between them. The CDR3 DNA is TGTGCCACCAGCAGAGACCCTACCGACAGGTCTGGAAACACCATATATTTT. Protein product: CATSRDPTDRSGNTIYF. Full variable domain (outside the CDR3, taken from reference TRBV15 and TRBJ1-3): DAMVIQNPRYQVTQFGKPVTLSCSQTLNHNVMYWYQQKSSQAPKLLFHYYDKDFNNEADTPDNFQSRRPNTSFCFLDIRSPGLGDTAMYLCATSRDPTDRSGNTIYFGEGSWLTVV.

The chain links TRBV20-1 to TRBJ2-7, with TRBD2 matching 11 bases. Trimming at V came to 3 bases and at J to 12 bases, leaving 31 bases not matched to a gene. The CDR3 covers 20 residues. Germline values: CDR1 DFQATT, CDR2 SNEGSKA (reference sequence). This CDR3 is CSASRLEKYSLAGANWRMYF. Written as DNA, the CDR3 is TGCAGTGCTAGTAGGTTGGAAAAGTACTCACTAGCGGGGGCCAACTGGCGTATGTACTTC.

The table lists this clonotype with many counts. This chain connects TRBV20-1 to TRBJ1-1; D remains ambiguous. The germline CDR1 and CDR2 sequences are DFQATT and SNEGSKA (reference sequence). The CDR3 sequence is 11 residues long. The V and J ends lost 4 bases and 6 bases respectively, with 9 bases between them. For the CDR3, the DNA is TGCAGTGCTACGGTACCACCTGAAGCTTTCTTT. Protein product: CSATVPPEAFF.

The chain recombines TRBV20-1 with TRBJ2-7, with 7 nucleotides matching TRBD2. Germline loops: CDR1 DFQATT, CDR2 SNEGSKA (reference sequence). Trimming took 2 bases from V and 2 from J; bases not matched to a gene: 12. The CDR3 covers 16 residues. This chain's CDR3 is CSARIGVRGGPYEQYF. CDR3 DNA sequence: TGCAGTGCTAGAATAGGAGTCCGGGGAGGGCCCTACGAGCAGTACTTC.

This clonotype was seen a few times. The genes are TRBV10-3 and TRBJ1-5; 8 bases line up with TRBD1. J was trimmed by 2 bases and V by 10 bases; bases with no gene match: 10. CDR3 length equals 15 residues. Germline CDR1 and CDR2: ENHRY and SYGVKD. The DNA of the CDR3 is TGTGCCAGCAGGCTGACAGGGGTCGGCAATCAGCCCCAGCATTTT. Its protein product is CASRLTGVGNQPQHF.

The V and J genes are TRBV7-2 and TRBJ1-5; weak D call: TRBD1 (5 bases). The CDR3 covers 15 residues. V was clipped by 5 bases and J by 3 bases, with 14 bases between them. Per germline, CDR1 SGHTA and CDR2 FQGNSA. For the CDR3, the DNA is TGTGCCAGCAGCCCGGACCAGGGACCCAATCAGCCCCAGCATTTT. Translation: CASSPDQGPNQPQHF. Together with reference TRBV7-2 and TRBJ1-5, the CDR3 gives the full variable domain: GAGVSQSPSNKVTEKGKDVELRCDPISGHTALYWYRQSLGQGLEFLIYFQGNSAPDKSGLPSDRFSAERTGGSVSTLTIQRTQQEDSAVYLCASSPDQGPNQPQHFGDGTRLSIL.

The J gene is TRBJ2-3, the V gene TRBV10-2; D remains ambiguous. Trimming cost V 2 bases and J 2 bases, with 8 bases left between them. This CDR3 has 14 residues. Germline CDR1 WSHSY, CDR2 SAAADI. The CDR3 DNA reads as TGCGCCAGCAGTGAGCGGGCTGCCACAGATACGCAGTATTTT. The encoded protein is CASSERAATDTQYF.

This chain connects TRBV7-2 to TRBJ2-7, with 9 bases identical to TRBD2. Unmatched junction bases numbered 6, after V lost 3 bases and J lost 6 bases. Per the germline V gene, CDR1 is SGHTA and CDR2 is FQGNSA. This CDR3 has 14 residues. DNA of the CDR3: TGTGCCAGCAGCTTTAGCGGGAGAGGGGTCGAGCAGTACTTC. This sequence encodes CASSFSGRGVEQYF.

This clonotype showed up many times. This chain joins TRBV6-6 and TRBJ1-2, with D possibly matching TRBD1 (6 bases). Per the germline V gene, CDR1 is MNHNY and CDR2 is SVGAGI (reference sequence). The CDR3 sequence is 12 residues long. V lost 7 bases to trimming and J lost 8 bases, with 14 bases between them. The CDR3: CASTIGTSGYTF. DNA of the CDR3: TGTGCCAGCACCATCGGGACATCCGGCTACACCTTC.

In its sample, this clonotype was seen many times. The chain joins TRBV7-9 to TRBJ2-7; weak D call: TRBD1 (6 bases). Germline assignment: CDR1 SEHNR and CDR2 FQNEAQ (reference sequence). V lost 4 bases and J lost 2, with 18 bases in between. The length of the CDR3 is 16 residues. The CDR3 region is CASSSLGDRQTYEQYF. DNA for the CDR3: TGTGCCAGCAGCTCCCTGGGTGACAGGCAAACCTACGAGCAGTACTTC.

Many counts were recorded for this clonotype. V is TRBV15 and J is TRBJ2-6, with D maybe TRBD1 (6 bases). CDR1 and CDR2 (germline): LNHNV, YYDKDF (reference sequence). CDR3 length: 16 amino acids. Trimming cost V 0 bases and J 4 bases, with 10 bases left between them. CDR3 protein: CATSRDSGAGANVLTF. The CDR3, as DNA: TGTGCCACCAGCAGAGATTCAGGGGCCGGGGCCAACGTCCTGACTTTC.

The chain employs TRBV12-5 and TRBJ2-5; maybe TRBD1 (5 bases). Germline loops: CDR1 LGHNT, CDR2 FRNRAP. Trimming removed 5 bases at V and 0 bases at J, with 10 bases between. The CDR3 has 14 amino acids. The CDR3 protein is CASGQPGYQETQYF. The CDR3 DNA is TGTGCTAGTGGTCAACCAGGGTACCAAGAGACCCAGTACTTC.

Regarding this clonotype: At one end, the junction sequence differs from germline, possibly due to a read error. The chain carries TRBV10-3 and TRBJ2-5, with 13 bases that match TRBD2. CDR1 and CDR2 from the germline V gene are ENHRY and SYGVKD. The CDR3 is 17 amino acids. CDR3 sequence: CASSGRLAGGHQETQYF. CDR3 sequence (DNA): TGTGCCAGCAGTGGAAGACTAGCGGGAGGCCACCAAGAGACCCAGTACTTC.

This clonotype was detected a few times. The chain employs TRBV6-1 and TRBJ1-1; 8 bases match TRBD1. This CDR3 contains 13 residues. The V and J ends lost 3 bases and 7 bases, in that order; junction bases with no gene match: 4. The germline V gene has CDR1 MNHNS and CDR2 SASEGT. The CDR3 sequence is CASSDRGPGEAFF. CDR3 coding DNA: TGTGCCAGCAGTGACAGGGGGCCGGGTGAAGCTTTCTTT.

The chain is built from TRBV12-3 or TRBV12-4 and TRBJ2-3; perhaps TRBD1 as D (5 bases). The CDR3 spans 15 residues. Deletions cut 6 bases from V and 0 bases from J, with 13 bases between. CDR3 residues: CASSPAGFSTDTQYF. The CDR3 region has the DNA TGTGCCAGCAGCCCCGCAGGGTTTAGCACAGATACGCAGTATTTT.

The CDR3 DNA is TGTGCCAGCAGCCCATCTCTAGCGTCTATGTCCTACGAGCAGTACTTC. Its translation is CASSPSLASMSYEQYF. V is TRBV14 and J is TRBJ2-7, with D perhaps matching TRBD2 (6 bases). Trimming removed 4 bases at V and 1 base at J, with 17 bases between. The CDR3 spans 16 residues. Germline V gene lookup returns CDR1 SGHDN and CDR2 FVKESK.

This clonotype was seen more than once but under ten times. The rearrangement uses TRBV5-1 and TRBJ2-2; the D call may be TRBD1 or TRBD2 (6 bases each). The CDR3 length is 15 residues. The V end was cut by 4 bases, the J end by 7 bases, with 17 bases between. Germline loops: CDR1 SGHRS, CDR2 YFSETQ. The CDR3 DNA reads as TGCGCCAGCAGCCAAGAGCCGGGGGCGGACGGGGAGCTGTTTTTT. Its translation is CASSQEPGADGELFF.

This clonotype was seen a few times. The chain is built from TRBV20-1 and TRBJ1-1; perhaps TRBD1 as D (6 bases). The germline V gene has CDR1 DFQATT and CDR2 SNEGSKA (reference sequence). With 6 bases removed from V and 0 bases from J, the gap between germline ends came to 17 bases. CDR3 length equals 15 residues. The CDR3 nucleotides are TGCAGTGCCCGGACAGTTAATGGGGTGAACACTGAAGCTTTCTTT. Translation gives CSARTVNGVNTEAFF.

The table lists this clonotype with a few counts. The chain links TRBV20-1 to TRBJ1-3; unclear D gene. In germline, CDR1 is DFQATT, CDR2 SNEGSKA (reference sequence). CDR3 length: 16 residues. Trimming pared 3 bases from V and 0 bases from J, leaving 15 bases between. The CDR3 DNA is TGCAGTGCTAGTTTTGAGGGTTCCGTCTCTGGAAACACCATATATTTT. Translating gives CSASFEGSVSGNTIYF.

V is TRBV29-1 and J is TRBJ1-4; D gene unclear. Trimming removed 7 bases at V and 0 bases at J, with 9 bases between. CDR3 length: 13 amino acids. From germline, CDR1 is SQVTM and CDR2 ANQGSEA. Here the CDR3 reads CSENSATNEKLFF. The CDR3 nucleotides read TGCAGCGAGAACAGTGCAACTAATGAAAAACTGTTTTTT.